The 8 T cell receptor beta chains below were found in one sample sequenced in a study of human T cells and chemical hapten exposure. A single record per CDR3 protein comes from TCRdb applying MiXCR to the RACE reads. The sample includes roughly 380,000 distinct CDR3 sequences, 4% to 5.5% of them seen just once. Described time point: patch test 1, 2 weeks after DPC sensitization. Treatment specified: therapeutic diphenylcyclopropenone sensitization with weekly scalp DPC. Sequencing was performed on whole blood, taken in connection with sensitization to the hapten diphenylcyclopropenone (DPC). These receptors all come from a woman in her forties or fifties with alopecia areata. Some clones in this sample may be carry-over from other donors' samples.

At least ten counts were recorded for this clonotype. The rearrangement links TRBV6-1 to TRBJ1-1, with a possible D match to TRBD1 (5 bases). The V end was cut by 10 bases, the J end by 3 bases, with 18 bases between. Germline V CDR1 and CDR2: MNHNS, SASEGT. The CDR3 has 14 residues. Here the CDR3 reads CATPLREDYTEAFF. CDR3 DNA: TGTGCCACTCCGCTCAGGGAGGATTACACTGAAGCTTTCTTT.

This clonotype showed up many times. The chain is built from TRBV6-2 or TRBV6-3 and TRBJ1-1; no firm D call. CDR1 and CDR2 from the germline V gene are MNHEY and SVGEGT. CDR3 size: 12 residues. Deletions cut 0 bases from V and 6 bases from J, with 5 bases between. DNA for the CDR3: TGTGCCAGCAGTTACTCCGCCTCTGAAGCTTTCTTT. Residues: CASSYSASEAFF.

This clonotype was found a few times. The rearrangement links TRBV5-4 to TRBJ2-2; 8 nucleotides line up with TRBD2. The junction had 9 bases not matched to a gene; V was cut back by 1 base and J by 4 bases. This CDR3 has 17 amino acids. CDR1 and CDR2 from the germline V gene are SGHNT and YYREEE (reference sequence). DNA of the CDR3: TGTGCCAGCAGCTTGTGGCGGGGGGCCGAGGGCACCGGGGAGCTGTTTTTT. This codes for CASSLWRGAEGTGELFF.

This chain joins TRBV2 and TRBJ1-2; D is possibly TRBD1 (6 bases). The CDR3 is 14 amino acids. CDR1 and CDR2 (germline): SNHLY, FYNNEI. Trimming left V 7 bases short and J 0 bases short, with 12 bases between. CDR3 in amino acids: CASKRDNSNYGYTF. As DNA, the CDR3 is TGTGCCAGCAAACGGGACAATTCTAACTATGGCTACACCTTC.

There are many counts of this clonotype. The rearrangement joins TRBV7-2 to TRBJ2-1; 7 nucleotides line up with TRBD2. The CDR3 sequence is 15 residues long. Trimming cost V 7 bases and J 0 bases; bases outside gene matches: 6. CDR1 is SGHTA and CDR2 is FQGNSA in the germline V gene. The CDR3 loop is CASTQRGVSYNEQFF. CDR3 DNA: TGTGCCAGCACCCAACGGGGGGTCTCCTACAATGAGCAGTTCTTC.

This clonotype was seen many times. V usage is TRBV18 and J usage is TRBJ1-1, with a possible D match to TRBD1 (5 bases). This CDR3 region has 14 residues. Trimming cost V 3 bases and J 0 bases, with 8 bases left between them. Per germline, CDR1 KGHSH and CDR2 LQKENI. DNA of the CDR3: TGTGCCAGCTCACCTTCGGGGGTGAACACTGAAGCTTTCTTT. As protein: CASSPSGVNTEAFF.

This clonotype was picked up many times. V and J are TRBV30 and TRBJ1-1; 7 nucleotides line up with TRBD1. This CDR3 has 14 amino acids. Germline CDR1 and CDR2: GTSNPN and SVGIG (reference sequence). V lost 5 bases to trimming and J lost 7 bases; unmatched junction nucleotides: 13. In DNA form, the CDR3 reads TGTGCCTGGGTACGACAGGGAGGGGAATATGAAGCTTTCTTT. This sequence encodes CAWVRQGGEYEAFF.

The rearrangement links TRBV18 to TRBJ2-4; 7 nucleotides match TRBD1. Germline lookup yields CDR1 KGHSH and CDR2 LQKENI. This CDR3 comprises 13 residues. J was trimmed by 7 bases and V by 2 bases; bases with no gene match: 2. CDR3 in DNA: TGTGCCAGCTCACCAGACAGGGTTAACATTCAGTACTTC. It translates to CASSPDRVNIQYF. Supplemented by reference TRBV18 and TRBJ2-4, the full variable domain reads NAGVMQNPRHLVRRRGQEARLRCSPMKGHSHVYWYRQLPEEGLKFMVYLQKENIIDESGMPKERFSAEFPKEGPSILRIQQVVRGDSAAYFCASSPDRVNIQYFGAGTRLSVL.